This TCR beta chain comes out of a study of radiotherapy plus CTLA-4 blockade in lung cancer. Regarding this clone: Its antigen is not identified.

The protocol was immunoSEQ multiplex PCR, while the TCRdb copy is restricted to in-frame clones and leaves out a portion. The sample gives about 99,000 clones, almost 90% of which show up once; more than 4.5% is in the top ten. This CDR3 is built from 12 residues. Trimming took 2 bases from V and 3 from J, leaving 5 bases between them. Germline loops: CDR1 SGHVS, CDR2 FNYEAQ. Study-wide findings and caveats: According to reports, early shifts in blood T cell clones, alongside interferon-beta, forecast response most accurately.

Sequencing was performed on peripheral blood, taken from a patient treated with radiotherapy plus ipilimumab. This clonotype was sampled from a human donor with non-small cell lung cancer that progressed on radiotherapy plus ipilimumab. The chain has TRBV7-6 and TRBJ2-7; D call uncertain. In DNA form, the CDR3 reads TGTGCCAGCAGCTTAAAGAGCTACGAGCAGTACTTC. It yields the protein CASSLKSYEQYF.